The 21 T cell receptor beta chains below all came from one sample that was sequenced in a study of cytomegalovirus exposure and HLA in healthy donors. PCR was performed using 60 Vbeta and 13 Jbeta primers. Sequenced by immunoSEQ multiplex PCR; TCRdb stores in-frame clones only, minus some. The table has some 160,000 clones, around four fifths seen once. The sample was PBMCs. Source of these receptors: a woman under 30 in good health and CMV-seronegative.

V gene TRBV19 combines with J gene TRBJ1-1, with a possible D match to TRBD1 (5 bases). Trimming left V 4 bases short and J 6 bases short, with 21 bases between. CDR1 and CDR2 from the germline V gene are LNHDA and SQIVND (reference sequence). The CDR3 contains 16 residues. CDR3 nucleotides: TGTGCCAGTAGTACAGACCGGATCCGGACATCCTCTGAAGCTTTCTTT. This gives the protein CASSTDRIRTSSEAFF.

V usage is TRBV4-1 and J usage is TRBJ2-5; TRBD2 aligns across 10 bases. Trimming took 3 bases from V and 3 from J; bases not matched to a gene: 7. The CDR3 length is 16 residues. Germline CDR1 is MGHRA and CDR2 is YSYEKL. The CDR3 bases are TGCGCCAGCAGCCACGCCATACTAGCGGGGAAAGAGACCCAGTACTTC. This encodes CASSHAILAGKETQYF.

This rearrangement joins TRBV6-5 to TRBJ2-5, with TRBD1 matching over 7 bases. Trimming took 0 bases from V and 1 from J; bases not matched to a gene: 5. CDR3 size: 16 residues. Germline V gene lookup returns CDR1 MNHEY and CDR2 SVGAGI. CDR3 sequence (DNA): TGTGCCAGCAGTTACTCGGGTTCAGGGGGCCAAGAGACCCAGTACTTC. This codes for CASSYSGSGGQETQYF.

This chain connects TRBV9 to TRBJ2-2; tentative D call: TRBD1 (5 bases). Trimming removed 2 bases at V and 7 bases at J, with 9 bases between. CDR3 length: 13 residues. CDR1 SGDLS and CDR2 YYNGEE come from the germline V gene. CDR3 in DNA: TGTGCCAGCAGCGTCCAGGGTATCGGGGAGCTGTTTTTT. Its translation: CASSVQGIGELFF.

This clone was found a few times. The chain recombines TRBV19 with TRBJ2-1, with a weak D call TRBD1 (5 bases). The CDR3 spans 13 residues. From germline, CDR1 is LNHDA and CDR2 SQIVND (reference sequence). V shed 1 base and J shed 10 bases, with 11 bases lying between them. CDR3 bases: TGTGCCAGTAGTATAGGAACAGGCAGAGAGCAGTTCTTC. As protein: CASSIGTGREQFF.

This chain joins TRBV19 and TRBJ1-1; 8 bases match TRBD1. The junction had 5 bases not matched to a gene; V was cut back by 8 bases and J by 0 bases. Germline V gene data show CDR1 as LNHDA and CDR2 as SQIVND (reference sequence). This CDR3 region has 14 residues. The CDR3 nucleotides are TGTGCCAGTCGAGAGGACAGGGTGAACACTGAAGCTTTCTTT. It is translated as CASREDRVNTEAFF.

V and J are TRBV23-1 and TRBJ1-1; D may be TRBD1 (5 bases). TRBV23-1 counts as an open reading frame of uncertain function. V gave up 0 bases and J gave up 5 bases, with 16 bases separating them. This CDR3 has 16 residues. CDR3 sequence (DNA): TGCGCCAGCAGTCAATCGAACTCGGGGGTTTCGACTGAAGCTTTCTTT. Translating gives CASSQSNSGVSTEAFF.

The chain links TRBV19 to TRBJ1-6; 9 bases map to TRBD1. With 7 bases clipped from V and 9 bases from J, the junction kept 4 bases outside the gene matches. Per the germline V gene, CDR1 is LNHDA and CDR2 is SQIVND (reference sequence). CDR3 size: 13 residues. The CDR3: CASTDRGASPLHF. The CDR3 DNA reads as TGTGCCAGTACGGACAGGGGTGCTTCACCCCTCCACTTT.

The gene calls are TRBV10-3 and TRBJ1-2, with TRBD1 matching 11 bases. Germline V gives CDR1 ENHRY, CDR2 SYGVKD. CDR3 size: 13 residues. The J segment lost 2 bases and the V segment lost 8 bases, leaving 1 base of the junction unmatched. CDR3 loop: CAIGTGGNYGYTF. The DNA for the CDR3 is TGTGCCATCGGGACAGGGGGAAACTATGGCTACACCTTC.

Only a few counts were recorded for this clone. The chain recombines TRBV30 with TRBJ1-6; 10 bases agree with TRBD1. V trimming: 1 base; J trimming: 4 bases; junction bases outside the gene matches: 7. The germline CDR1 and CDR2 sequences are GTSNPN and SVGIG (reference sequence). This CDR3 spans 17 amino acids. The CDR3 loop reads CAWSAARTGGYNSPLHF. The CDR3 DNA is TGTGCCTGGAGTGCAGCTCGGACAGGGGGTTATAATTCACCCCTCCACTTT.

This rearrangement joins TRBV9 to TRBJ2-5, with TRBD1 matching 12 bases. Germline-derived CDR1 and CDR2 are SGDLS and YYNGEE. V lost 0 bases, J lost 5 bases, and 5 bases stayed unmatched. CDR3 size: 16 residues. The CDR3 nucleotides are TGTGCCAGCAGCGTAGCCGGGACAGGGGGCTCGGAGACCCAGTACTTC. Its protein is CASSVAGTGGSETQYF.

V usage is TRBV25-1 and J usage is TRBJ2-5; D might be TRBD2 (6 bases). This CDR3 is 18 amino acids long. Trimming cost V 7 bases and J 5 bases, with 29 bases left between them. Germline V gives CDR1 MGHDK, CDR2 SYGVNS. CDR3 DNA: TGTGCCAGCACCTCCACAGGCGCTAAGCAGGGTCGGGGGGAGACCCAGTACTTC. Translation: CASTSTGAKQGRGETQYF. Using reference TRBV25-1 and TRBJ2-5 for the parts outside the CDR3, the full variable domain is EADIYQTPRYLVIGTGKKITLECSQTMGHDKMYWYQQDPGMELHLIHYSYGVNSTEKGDLSSESTVSRIRTEHFPLTLESARPSHTSQYLCASTSTGAKQGRGETQYFGPGTRLLVL.

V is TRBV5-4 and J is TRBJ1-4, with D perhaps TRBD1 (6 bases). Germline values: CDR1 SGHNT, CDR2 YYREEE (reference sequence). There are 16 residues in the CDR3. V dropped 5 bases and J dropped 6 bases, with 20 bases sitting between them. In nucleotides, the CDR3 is TGTGCCAGCAGTCAGATGACAGGTGTTGGCGATGAAAAACTGTTTTTT. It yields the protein CASSQMTGVGDEKLFF.

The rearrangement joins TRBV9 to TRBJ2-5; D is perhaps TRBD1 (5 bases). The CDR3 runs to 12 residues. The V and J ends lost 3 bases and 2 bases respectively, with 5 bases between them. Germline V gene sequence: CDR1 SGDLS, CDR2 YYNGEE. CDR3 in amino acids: CASSGQQETQYF. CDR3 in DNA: TGTGCCAGCAGCGGACAGCAAGAGACCCAGTACTTC. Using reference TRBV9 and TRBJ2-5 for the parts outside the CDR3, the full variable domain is DSGVTQTPKHLITATGQRVTLRCSPRSGDLSVYWYQQSLDQGLQFLIQYYNGEERAKGNILERFSAQQFPDLHSELNLSSLELGDSALYFCASSGQQETQYFGPGTRLLVL.

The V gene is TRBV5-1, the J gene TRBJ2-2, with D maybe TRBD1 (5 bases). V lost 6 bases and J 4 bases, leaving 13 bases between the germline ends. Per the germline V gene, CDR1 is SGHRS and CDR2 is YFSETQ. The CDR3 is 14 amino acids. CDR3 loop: CASTKAGRTGELFF. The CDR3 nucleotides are TGCGCCAGCACAAAGGCAGGGCGCACCGGGGAGCTGTTTTTT.

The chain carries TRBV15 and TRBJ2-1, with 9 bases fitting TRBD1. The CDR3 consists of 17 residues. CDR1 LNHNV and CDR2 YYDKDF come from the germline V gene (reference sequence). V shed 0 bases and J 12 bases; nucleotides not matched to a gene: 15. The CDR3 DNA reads TGTGCCACCAGCAGAGATGGGGTCGGGACAGGGCGATTGGTGCAGTTCTTC. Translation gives CATSRDGVGTGRLVQFF.

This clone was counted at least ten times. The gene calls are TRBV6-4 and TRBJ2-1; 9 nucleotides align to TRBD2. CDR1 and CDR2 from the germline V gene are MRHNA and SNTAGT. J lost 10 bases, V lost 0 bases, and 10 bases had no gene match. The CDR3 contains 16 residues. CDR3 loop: CASSDSMGGGAEEQFF. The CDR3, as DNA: TGTGCCAGCAGTGACTCGATGGGCGGGGGGGCCGAAGAGCAGTTCTTC.

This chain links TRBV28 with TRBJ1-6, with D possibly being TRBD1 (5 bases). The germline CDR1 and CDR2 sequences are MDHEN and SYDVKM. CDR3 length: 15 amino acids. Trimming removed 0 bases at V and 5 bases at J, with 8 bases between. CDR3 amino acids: CASSLWGEDNSPLHF. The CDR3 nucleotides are TGTGCCAGCAGTTTATGGGGGGAGGATAATTCACCCCTCCACTTT.

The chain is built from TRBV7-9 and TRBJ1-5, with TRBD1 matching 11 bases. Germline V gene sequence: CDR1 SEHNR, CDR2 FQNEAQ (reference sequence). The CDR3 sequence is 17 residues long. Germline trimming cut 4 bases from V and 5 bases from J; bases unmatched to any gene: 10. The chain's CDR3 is CASSYGRGQGVDQPQHF. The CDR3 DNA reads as TGTGCCAGCAGCTATGGAAGGGGACAGGGGGTCGATCAGCCCCAGCATTTT.

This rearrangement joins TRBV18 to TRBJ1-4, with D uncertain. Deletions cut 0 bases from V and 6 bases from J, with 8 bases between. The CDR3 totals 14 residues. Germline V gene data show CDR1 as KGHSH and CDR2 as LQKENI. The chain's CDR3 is CASSPPGSYEKLFF. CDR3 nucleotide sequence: TGTGCCAGCTCACCACCTGGCAGTTATGAAAAACTGTTTTTT.

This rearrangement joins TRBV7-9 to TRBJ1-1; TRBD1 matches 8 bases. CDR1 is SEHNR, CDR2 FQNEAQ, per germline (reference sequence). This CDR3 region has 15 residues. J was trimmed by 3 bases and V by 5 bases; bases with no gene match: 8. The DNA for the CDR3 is TGTGCCAGCAGCAACGGGGACAGGAGGGACACTGAAGCTTTCTTT. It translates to CASSNGDRRDTEAFF.